These T cell receptor beta chains were read from a single sample in a study of blood T cell repertoires in COVID-19. Assay: immunoSEQ multiplex PCR; the TCRdb copy retains only in-frame clones and omits some. The sample lists some 160,000 clones, around four fifths occurring once. The sample consisted of PBMCs or T cells enriched from blood (not recorded which). The receptors were sampled from a woman aged 40 to 50 who had recovered from COVID-19. CDR3s include the opening cysteine and the closing phenylalanine or tryptophan. Fields, in order: CDR3 DNA, CDR3 protein, J gene, D gene, CDR3 length, clone size, V gene. A D gene is named only where the DNA matches it firmly. Rows give clone size only sometimes, using once, few, many, or a class for an expanded clone.

TGTGCCAGCGGCGGTGAGCAGTTCTTC	CASGGEQFF	TRBJ2-1	-	9	-	TRBV7-9
TGTGCCAGCAGAATGGGACTGGATTACAATGAGCAGTTCTTC	CASRMGLDYNEQFF	TRBJ2-1	-	14	-	TRBV27
TGTGCCAGCAGTTACACCGGGACTAGCGGGACGTACGAGCAGTACTTC	CASSYTGTSGTYEQYF	TRBJ2-7	TRBD2	16	-	TRBV6-5
TGTGCCATCAGTGGTTCTAGCGACCGCTCCTACAATGAGCAGTTCTTC	CAISGSSDRSYNEQFF	TRBJ2-1	-	16	-	TRBV10-3
TGTGCCACCCATTTTGAGGATACGCAGTATTTT	CATHFEDTQYF	TRBJ2-3	-	11	-	TRBV13
TGTGCCAGCGAGGACGTGGAGGGGCGGTCTGTCAAGACCCAGTACTTC	CASEDVEGRSVKTQYF	TRBJ2-5	-	16	-	TRBV2
TGTGCCAGCAGCACCACTAGGGCCTACGAGCAGTACTTC	CASSTTRAYEQYF	TRBJ2-7	-	13	-	TRBV5-4
TGCGCCAGCAGCCAAGACTCACAGGGGGCGGCCGGCACAGATACGCAGTATTTT	CASSQDSQGAAGTDTQYF	TRBJ2-3	TRBD1	18	-	TRBV4-1
TGCAGCGTAGGAGAGAACACTGAAGCTTTCTTT	CSVGENTEAFF	TRBJ1-1	-	11	-	TRBV29-1
TGTGCCGGCCGGGACACTTATAATTCACCCCTCCACTTT	CAGRDTYNSPLHF	TRBJ1-6	-	13	-	TRBV30
TGTGCCAGTTCTGACAGAACTAATGAAAAACTGTTTTTT	CASSDRTNEKLFF	TRBJ1-4	-	13	-	TRBV19
TGTGCCACCAGCAGAGAGGGACAGGGGGCCGGAAACACCATATATTTT	CATSREGQGAGNTIYF	TRBJ1-3	TRBD1	16	-	TRBV15
TGTGCCAGCAGCTGGGGGCCTAGCGGCACTAGCACAGATACGCAGTATTTT	CASSWGPSGTSTDTQYF	TRBJ2-3	-	17	once	TRBV5-6
TGTGCCAGCAGCCAAGATCTAGGCAGTGAAGCTTTCTTT	CASSQDLGSEAFF	TRBJ1-1	-	13	-	TRBV4-2
TGTGCCAGCAGAGGGACTAGCGGGACCAATGAGCAGTTCTTC	CASRGTSGTNEQFF	TRBJ2-1	TRBD2	14	-	TRBV13
TGCGCCAGCAGCCAAGATCGAAATGGACAGGGAGGGAATGGCTACACCTTC	CASSQDRNGQGGNGYTF	TRBJ1-2	TRBD1	17	-	TRBV4-1
TGTGCCAGTAGTATTTCAAGGGGACTTCGGGCTTTCTTT	CASSISRGLRAFF	TRBJ1-1	-	13	-	TRBV19
TGTGCCAGCAGCGCTGCAGTGGACACTGAAGCTTTCTTT	CASSAAVDTEAFF	TRBJ1-1	-	13	few	TRBV9
TGTGCCTGGAACCAACAGAACACTGAAGCTTTCTTT	CAWNQQNTEAFF	TRBJ1-1	-	12	-	TRBV30
TGTGCCAGCAGGGTAGCGGGAGGGCCCATCGATGAGCAGTTCTTC	CASRVAGGPIDEQFF	TRBJ2-1	TRBD2	15	-	TRBV6-5
TGCGCCAGCAGCTCCGGGACAGGGGCATCACTTTACAATGAGCAGTTCTTC	CASSSGTGASLYNEQFF	TRBJ2-1	TRBD1	17	-	TRBV5-1
TGTGCCAGCAGCCGGACAGGGCTTGAGTCACCCCTCCACTTT	CASSRTGLESPLHF	TRBJ1-6	TRBD1	14	few	TRBV5-6
TGTGCCAGCAGCCTCCAGGTGGGCGACACTGAAGCTTTCTTT	CASSLQVGDTEAFF	TRBJ1-1	-	14	-	TRBV2
TGTGCCAGCAGGACCGGGACAGGGCTCACCAATAATGAAAAACTGTTTTTT	CASRTGTGLTNNEKLFF	TRBJ1-4	TRBD1	17	once	TRBV28
TGTGCCAGCAGCCAAGGTTCCACTTACACCGGGGAGCTGTTTTTT	CASSQGSTYTGELFF	TRBJ2-2	-	15	once	TRBV4-2
TGTGCCAGCAGCTCAAATAGCGGGGGGGCTTCCTACAATGAGCAGTTCTTC	CASSSNSGGASYNEQFF	TRBJ2-1	TRBD2	17	-	TRBV13
TGTGCCAGCAGTTTACGCGGTGAGCAGTACTTC	CASSLRGEQYF	TRBJ2-7	-	11	-	TRBV12-3/TRBV12-4
TGCGCCAGCAGCCAAGCACTAGCGTCACTAGCCAAAAACATTCAGTACTTC	CASSQALASLAKNIQYF	TRBJ2-4	TRBD2	17	-	TRBV4-1
TGTGCCAGCAGAATCCGCACGGGTTCCTATAATTCACCCCTCCACTTT	CASRIRTGSYNSPLHF	TRBJ1-6	-	16	-	TRBV5-6
TGCAGTGCTAGTCGGACTAGCGGGGGTTATGCGGTTGAGCAGTTCTTC	CSASRTSGGYAVEQFF	TRBJ2-1	TRBD2	16	-	TRBV20-1
TGCGCCAGCAGTGAACCACGTAGCGGGGGGTTTATCTATGAGCAGTTCTTC	CASSEPRSGGFIYEQFF	TRBJ2-1	TRBD2	17	-	TRBV23-1
TGTGCCAGCAGTGATCCTGCGGGAGCGAACACCGGGGAGCTGTTTTTT	CASSDPAGANTGELFF	TRBJ2-2	TRBD2	16	-	TRBV2
TGTGCCAGTATCCCGGGACAGGGCAATCAGCCCCAGCATTTT	CASIPGQGNQPQHF	TRBJ1-5	TRBD1	14	-	TRBV19
TGTGCCAGCAGTGAAAGGGAGGGATCCTACGAGCAGTACTTC	CASSEREGSYEQYF	TRBJ2-7	TRBD2	14	-	TRBV2
TGTGCCAGCAGCCAAGAGGGTAGGGGAGGGACAGATACGCAGTATTTT	CASSQEGRGGTDTQYF	TRBJ2-3	TRBD2	16	-	TRBV3-1/TRBV3-2
TGTGCCAGCAGCCAGGACAGGGACAATGAAGCTTTCTTT	CASSQDRDNEAFF	TRBJ1-1	TRBD1	13	-	TRBV11-1
TGTGCCAGCAGTTCGACAGACGGTGCCGCAGATACGCAGTATTTT	CASSSTDGAADTQYF	TRBJ2-3	-	15	-	TRBV6-5
TGTGCCAGTAGTGTAAGACTGAGCACAGATACGCAGTATTTT	CASSVRLSTDTQYF	TRBJ2-3	-	14	-	TRBV19
TGTGCCAGCTCACCAGCTCTAGCAGGGGGTAACAATGAGCAGTTCTTC	CASSPALAGGNNEQFF	TRBJ2-1	TRBD1	16	-	TRBV18
TGTGCCAGCAGCTTAATTACAGGGTCGGGTGACACTGAAGCTTTCTTT	CASSLITGSGDTEAFF	TRBJ1-1	-	16	-	TRBV7-8
TGTGCCAGCAGCCAGCCTGGGACAACCGATGGGGAGCTGTTTTTT	CASSQPGTTDGELFF	TRBJ2-2	-	15	once	TRBV14
TGCGCCAGCAGCCCCGTTGGACTAGCGGGGCCAAATGAGCAGTTCTTC	CASSPVGLAGPNEQFF	TRBJ2-1	TRBD2	16	-	TRBV4-1
TGCGCCAGCAGCTTGGGGGGACTAGCGGTCCGCGATGAGCAGTTCTTC	CASSLGGLAVRDEQFF	TRBJ2-1	TRBD2	16	-	TRBV5-1
TGTGCCAGCAGTTCGGACACGAAGTATGGCTACACCTTC	CASSSDTKYGYTF	TRBJ1-2	-	13	-	TRBV9
TGTGCCAGCAGCCGCGGGGGGGGCGCTGAAGCTTTCTTT	CASSRGGGAEAFF	TRBJ1-1	-	13	-	TRBV7-9
TGTGCCAGCAGCCCGACAGGGACGGGAAACACCATATATTTT	CASSPTGTGNTIYF	TRBJ1-3	TRBD1	14	-	TRBV9